The sequence of this T cell receptor (beta chain) was determined in a study of shared clonotypes between healthy human individuals. Trimming pared 3 bases from V and 6 bases from J, leaving 17 bases between. In germline, CDR1 is MNHEY, CDR2 SVGAGI. The CDR3 is made up of 16 amino acids. TCRdb keeps only in-frame clones here, not all; method: immunoSEQ multiplex PCR. Here the sample spans about 2 million clones, about 95% being singletons. As defined, naive CD8 cells were CD45RO-negative and positively selected for CCR7, with terminally differentiated effector memory CD45RA+ cells excluded. Healthy adults negative for HIV, lacking recent acute infections or vaccinations, served as donors. There are a few counts of this clone.

The V gene is TRBV6-5, the J gene TRBJ2-2, with D possibly TRBD2 on 7 matching bases. The sample consisted of naive CD8+ T cells sorted from blood. The receptor comes from a man aged 18 to 30 in good health. As DNA, the CDR3 is TGTGCCAGCAGTTATAACGGGGGGCCTCCGTCCGGGGAGCTGTTTTTT. Translating gives CASSYNGGPPSGELFF.